This T cell receptor (beta chain) is from a study of blood T cell repertoires in COVID-19. Study as a whole: Researchers got acute and convalescent COVID-19 samples from the United States, Italy and Spain. PBMCs, B-cell-depleted T cells, or T cells provided the cDNA or gDNA that made up the material.

The CDR3 is made up of 17 amino acids. Authors' analysis steps: The assay estimated nucleated cells by amplifying reference gene primers. Libraries were prepared by immunoSEQ multiplex PCR; TCRdb keeps only in-frame clonotypes and omits some of them. That table is the source of V, J and clone size, and D and trimming were worked out from the DNA. This sample yields some 150,000 clones, of which about 86% are seen a single time; roughly 9.1% belongs to the top ten. This clone appeared a few times. The chain recombines TRBV12-2 with TRBJ1-6; the listed D gene, TRBD1, was not tested against the DNA. TRBV12-2 is flagged as a pseudogene. The sequence was obtained from a woman aged 55 to 70 with active or convalescent COVID-19. The specimen sequenced was peripheral blood. For the CDR3, the DNA is TGTGCAAGTCGCTTAAGAGCGCGGACAGGGGATAATTCACCCCTCCACTTT. This encodes CASRLRARTGDNSPLHF.